The 5 T cell receptor beta chains given below trace back to one sample, sequenced in a study of blood T cell repertoires in COVID-19. Assay used: immunoSEQ multiplex PCR; TCRdb lists only in-frame clones, some missing. The repertoire holds roughly 220,000 clones, 85% to 90% seen once, with over 4.5% in the top ten. The sequenced sample was peripheral blood. All receptors come from an older man with acute or convalescent COVID-19.

The V call is TRBV9, the J call TRBJ2-3; 8 positions agree with TRBD2. CDR1 is SGDLS and CDR2 is YYNGEE in the germline V gene. This CDR3 has 15 amino acids. Unmatched junction bases numbered 3, after V lost 0 bases and J lost 3 bases. DNA of the CDR3: TGTGCCAGCAGCGTAGACGGGGGGGTAACAGATACGCAGTATTTT. It yields the protein CASSVDGGVTDTQYF.

The chain joins TRBV14 to TRBJ1-2, with 7 bases identical to TRBD1. The junction had 15 bases not matched to a gene; V was cut back by 6 bases and J by 8 bases. The CDR3 is 15 amino acids. Germline values: CDR1 SGHDN, CDR2 FVKESK. CDR3 DNA sequence: TGTGCCAGCAGAACAAGACAGGGAAATAGGTCGGGCTACACCTTC. This sequence encodes CASRTRQGNRSGYTF.

The gene calls are TRBV24-1 and TRBJ2-1, with 7 bases lining up with TRBD2. V shed 1 base, J shed 9 bases, and the junction held 5 bases outside the gene matches. The CDR3 is 14 amino acids. Germline V lookup: CDR1 KGHDR, CDR2 SFDVKD. CDR3 sequence: CATSDLRGVGEQFF. Here the CDR3 DNA reads TGTGCCACCAGTGATTTACGGGGGGTGGGTGAGCAGTTCTTC.

This chain connects TRBV11-2 to TRBJ2-1; 9 bases align to TRBD2. The CDR3 length is 15 residues. Germline CDR1 SGHAT, CDR2 FQNNGV. V was clipped by 1 base and J by 6 bases; unmatched bases: 4. The CDR3 spells CASSLVAGGLNEQFF. The CDR3 DNA follows: TGTGCCAGCAGCTTAGTTGCGGGAGGGCTCAATGAGCAGTTCTTC.

A single count supports this clone. The chain combines TRBV20-1 with TRBJ2-5; tentatively, D is TRBD1 (6 bases). There are 11 residues in the CDR3. Germline values: CDR1 DFQATT, CDR2 SNEGSKA (reference sequence). Written as DNA, the CDR3 is TGCAGCCCCGGACAGAAAGAGACCCAGTACTTC. This sequence encodes CSPGQKETQYF.